Shown below are 28 T cell receptor beta chains from a single sample sequenced in a study of beta chain features in type 1 diabetes. All of the isolated RNA was reverse transcribed, so expressed TCRB transcripts were sequenced. Repertoires were generated with immunoSEQ multiplex PCR, while TCRdb's copy carries only in-frame clones and drops some. In the table there are about 620,000 clones, roughly 16% of which are singletons. The source material was naive CD4+ T cells from blood. These receptors came from a man aged 18 to 29 in good health.

V gene TRBV28 combines with J gene TRBJ2-5; 8 bases line up with TRBD2. CDR3 length: 11 amino acids. CDR1 and CDR2 (germline): MDHEN, SYDVKM. Unmatched junction bases numbered 3, after V lost 10 bases and J lost 5 bases. As DNA, the CDR3 is TGTGCCACGGGGGGGGTGGAGACCCAGTACTTC. Its protein product is CATGGVETQYF. Variable domain in full (rest from reference TRBV28 and TRBJ2-5): DVKVTQSSRYLVKRTGEKVFLECVQDMDHENMFWYRQDPGLGLRLIYFSYDVKMKEKGDIPEGYSVSREKKERFSLILESASTNQTSMYLCATGGVETQYFGPGTRLLVL.

The genes are TRBV5-1 and TRBJ2-5; possibly TRBD2 for D (6 bases). This CDR3 has 13 amino acids. Trimming took 4 bases from V and 5 from J, leaving 12 bases between them. Germline loops: CDR1 SGHRS, CDR2 YFSETQ. This CDR3 reads CASSPLGGETQYF. The DNA for the CDR3 is TGCGCCAGCAGCCCCCTCGGGGGTGAGACCCAGTACTTC.

The rearrangement joins TRBV4-2 to TRBJ2-1; D remains unclear. Germline CDR1 reads LGHNA; CDR2 reads YNFKEQ. Trimming shortened V by 4 bases and J by 1 base, and 11 bases separated the two germline ends. The CDR3 totals 15 residues. CDR3 sequence: CASSLNKGSYNEQFF. CDR3 nucleotides: TGTGCCAGCAGCCTGAATAAGGGTTCCTACAATGAGCAGTTCTTC.

This clone was counted a few times. The chain employs TRBV7-2 and TRBJ1-4; D gene unclear. Trimming pared 0 bases from V and 7 bases from J, leaving 24 bases between. This CDR3 is 19 amino acids long. The germline V gene has CDR1 SGHTA and CDR2 FQGNSA. DNA for the CDR3: TGTGCCAGCAGCTTAGCGGTTCGCGGAGGGTTTCAGCGGGGTGAAAAACTGTTTTTT. Translating gives CASSLAVRGGFQRGEKLFF. Full variable domain (rest looked up from reference TRBV7-2 and TRBJ1-4): GAGVSQSPSNKVTEKGKDVELRCDPISGHTALYWYRQSLGQGLEFLIYFQGNSAPDKSGLPSDRFSAERTGGSVSTLTIQRTQQEDSAVYLCASSLAVRGGFQRGEKLFFGSGTQLSVL.

V gene TRBV5-4 combines with J gene TRBJ2-3, with TRBD2 matching 8 bases. Germline-derived CDR1 and CDR2 are SGHNT and YYREEE (reference sequence). This CDR3 region has 14 residues. V lost 4 bases and J lost 8; bases outside the gene matches: 9. CDR3 sequence (DNA): TGTGCCAGCAGCACCGGGACTAGGCAGAGTACGCAGTATTTT. It translates to CASSTGTRQSTQYF.

This clone was picked up a small number of times. V and J are TRBV5-4 and TRBJ2-5; perhaps TRBD2 as D (6 bases). V gave up 2 bases and J gave up 9 bases, with 14 bases separating them. CDR1 SGHNT and CDR2 YYREEE come from the germline V gene (reference sequence). This CDR3 has 13 amino acids. In DNA, the CDR3 is TGTGCCAGCAGCTTCCCGGACGCGGGGCCCCAGTACTTC. This codes for CASSFPDAGPQYF. Full variable domain (missing parts from reference TRBV5-4 and TRBJ2-5): ETGVTQSPTHLIKTRGQQVTLRCSSQSGHNTVSWYQQALGQGPQFIFQYYREEENGRGNFPPRFSGLQFPNYSSELNVNALELDDSALYLCASSFPDAGPQYFGPGTRLLVL.

This clone showed up just a few times. J is TRBJ2-2 and V is TRBV7-2; D possibly corresponds to TRBD1 (6 bases). V gave up 8 bases and J gave up 2 bases, with 18 bases separating them. The CDR3 sequence is 16 residues long. Germline-derived CDR1 and CDR2 are SGHTA and FQGNSA. Written as DNA, the CDR3 is TGTGCCAGCCGAAATGGGGACACAATCAACACCGGGGAGCTGTTTTTT. Amino acid sequence: CASRNGDTINTGELFF.

The chain carries TRBV9 and TRBJ1-4, with 8 bases fitting TRBD1. The CDR3 totals 15 residues. V trimming: 0 bases; J trimming: 8 bases; junction bases outside the gene matches: 6. CDR1 is SGDLS, CDR2 YYNGEE, per germline. The CDR3 bases are TGTGCCAGCAGCGTAGCCACAGGGGGTGGGGAAAAACTGTTTTTT. This translates into CASSVATGGGEKLFF. The entire variable domain, with the rest obtained from reference TRBV9 and TRBJ1-4, is as follows: DSGVTQTPKHLITATGQRVTLRCSPRSGDLSVYWYQQSLDQGLQFLIQYYNGEERAKGNILERFSAQQFPDLHSELNLSSLELGDSALYFCASSVATGGGEKLFFGSGTQLSVL.

Points on this clone: The identical CDR3 is also encoded by other nucleotide sequences in the sample. The chain combines TRBV7-9 with TRBJ1-3; TRBD1 is a possible D gene (5 bases). V was clipped by 5 bases and J by 0 bases, with 8 bases between them. From germline, CDR1 is SEHNR and CDR2 FQNEAQ (reference sequence). This CDR3 has 14 residues. This CDR3 is CASSLDTSGNTIYF. CDR3 DNA sequence: TGTGCCAGCAGCCTGGACACCTCTGGAAACACCATATATTTT.

V gene TRBV13 combines with J gene TRBJ1-2; 8 bases map to TRBD1. The CDR3 consists of 19 residues. CDR1 and CDR2 (germline): PRHDT, FYEKMQ (reference sequence). After removal of 3 bases from V and 0 bases from J, the junction contained 15 bases not matched to a gene. CDR3 in amino acids: CASSFHSPTGEGSNYGYTF. For the CDR3, the DNA is TGTGCCAGCAGCTTTCACTCTCCGACAGGGGAGGGATCTAACTATGGCTACACCTTC.

This clone has just a few counts. The CDR3 coding sequence is TGTGCCAGCAACGTCCGGGACAGGGGGCACGAGCAGTACTTC. Encoded protein: CASNVRDRGHEQYF. The chain employs TRBV13 and TRBJ2-7, with 12 bases fitting TRBD1. The CDR3 is 14 residues long. From germline, CDR1 is PRHDT and CDR2 FYEKMQ (reference sequence). The V gene end was trimmed by 7 bases and the J gene end by 5 bases; junction bases not matched to a gene: 6.

This clone turned up a few times. The V gene is TRBV27, the J gene TRBJ1-5; D might be TRBD1 (5 bases). Per germline, CDR1 MNHEY and CDR2 SMNVEV (reference sequence). The CDR3 extends over 15 amino acids. Between the trimmed V and J ends, which lost 3 bases and 4 bases, there was a span of 13 bases. CDR3 nucleotide sequence: TGTGCCAGCAGTTTGGGGGGAGGACGGAATCAGCCCCAGCATTTT. It yields the protein CASSLGGGRNQPQHF.

The chain employs TRBV9 and TRBJ2-1; 10 bases fit TRBD2. The CDR3 is 18 residues long. Germline V gene data show CDR1 as SGDLS and CDR2 as YYNGEE. The V gene end was trimmed by 0 bases and the J gene end by 3 bases; junction bases not matched to a gene: 9. Here the CDR3 DNA reads TGTGCCAGCAGCGTAGCCCCCTCGACTAGCGGGTTCTACAATGAGCAGTTCTTC. Amino acids: CASSVAPSTSGFYNEQFF.

This clone was detected a few times. CDR3 sequence (DNA): TGCAGCGTGAACCGGGACAGGGGGACTAGCGTTCAGTACTTC. It specifies CSVNRDRGTSVQYF. The chain links TRBV29-1 to TRBJ2-7; D might be TRBD1 (11 bases). Germline CDR1 SQVTM, CDR2 ANQGSEA. Trimming shortened V by 6 bases and J by 10 bases, and 25 bases separated the two germline ends. CDR3 length: 14 amino acids.

The chain uses TRBV6-6 and TRBJ2-7; D is uncertain. V was trimmed by 7 bases and J by 5 bases, leaving 9 bases between them. The CDR3 is made up of 11 amino acids. Germline V gives CDR1 MNHNY, CDR2 SVGAGI (reference sequence). The CDR3 nucleotides are TGTGCCAGCACCCACAAGGACGAGCAGTACTTC. Translating it yields CASTHKDEQYF.

This sequence joins TRBV28 and TRBJ1-2; D is undetermined. The germline CDR1 and CDR2 sequences are MDHEN and SYDVKM. Trimming removed 5 bases from V and 2 bases from J, with 12 bases in between. The CDR3 contains 14 residues. The CDR3 sequence: CASSLKPGNYGYTF. CDR3 in DNA: TGTGCCAGCAGTCTAAAGCCCGGGAACTATGGCTACACCTTC.

This clone was detected only a few times. This sequence joins TRBV9 and TRBJ2-3, with 10 bases fitting TRBD2. Germline V CDR1 and CDR2: SGDLS, YYNGEE. The V gene end was trimmed by 0 bases and the J gene end by 1 base; junction bases not matched to a gene: 5. This CDR3 comprises 17 residues. For the CDR3, the DNA is TGTGCCAGCAGCGTAGAAGGAGCGGGGGGGCGCACAGATACGCAGTATTTT. Translation: CASSVEGAGGRTDTQYF.

This clone has more than one count but fewer than ten. J is TRBJ1-5 and V is TRBV5-4; D is ambiguous. Trimming took 0 bases from V and 2 from J, leaving 12 bases between them. Germline V gene sequence: CDR1 SGHNT, CDR2 YYREEE (reference sequence). The CDR3 contains 16 residues. This chain's CDR3 is CASSLDLGRGNQPQHF. CDR3 DNA sequence: TGTGCCAGCAGCTTGGACCTCGGTCGTGGCAATCAGCCCCAGCATTTT.

CDR3 residues: CASIPGLNQPQHF. Here the CDR3 DNA reads TGTGCCAGTATCCCTGGGCTTAATCAGCCCCAGCATTTT. The rearrangement joins TRBV19 to TRBJ1-5; D not certain. Germline V gene sequence: CDR1 LNHDA, CDR2 SQIVND (reference sequence). This CDR3 is built from 13 residues. The ends were cut back, 7 bases at V and 4 bases at J, with 11 bases in the middle.

This clone was picked up many times. The chain employs TRBV4-3 and TRBJ1-4; D unclear. This CDR3 has 17 residues. The germline V and J ends were trimmed by 4 bases and 0 bases, with 15 bases remaining between them. CDR1 is LGHNA, CDR2 YSLEER, per germline. In DNA form, the CDR3 reads TGCGCCAGCAGCCGGCACCTCGCTAGAGCAACTAATGAAAAACTGTTTTTT. This codes for CASSRHLARATNEKLFF.

V is TRBV5-4 and J is TRBJ2-1; D perhaps matches TRBD1 (8 bases). Germline CDR1 reads SGHNT; CDR2 reads YYREEE (reference sequence). V gave up 0 bases and J gave up 9 bases, with 13 bases separating them. The length of the CDR3 is 14 residues. CDR3 nucleotides: TGTGCCAGCAGCTTGGATACAGGGGGGGTTGAGCAGTTCTTC. The encoded protein is CASSLDTGGVEQFF.

A remark on this clone: Mismatch with germline at one junction end may stem from a read error. The rearrangement uses TRBV7-7 and TRBJ2-1; 9 positions agree with TRBD1. Looked up from germline, CDR1 is SSHAT and CDR2 is FNYEAQ (reference sequence). The CDR3 has 13 residues. The CDR3 here is CASSPGTGNEQFF. The CDR3 nucleotides are TGTGCTAGCAGCCCCGGGACAGGGAATGAGCAGTTCTTC. Supplemented by reference TRBV7-7 and TRBJ2-1, the full variable domain reads GAGVSQSPRYKVTKRGQDVTLRCDPISSHATLYWYQQALGQGPEFLTYFNYEAQPDKSGLPSDRFSAERPEGSISTLTIQRTEQRDSAMYRCASSPGTGNEQFFGPGTRLTVL.

This chain joins TRBV6-5 and TRBJ2-2; tentatively, D is TRBD2 (6 bases). Looked up from germline, CDR1 is MNHEY and CDR2 is SVGAGI. Between the trimmed V and J ends, which lost 9 bases and 4 bases, there was a span of 15 bases. The CDR3 is made up of 14 amino acids. CDR3: CASLGGERTGELFF. The CDR3 DNA follows: TGTGCCAGTCTGGGGGGAGAGCGCACCGGGGAGCTGTTTTTT.

V usage is TRBV5-4 and J usage is TRBJ2-2; D possibly corresponds to TRBD1 (5 bases). The length of the CDR3 is 15 residues. Trimming took off 4 bases at V and 3 bases at J, with 13 bases between the two ends. Germline loops: CDR1 SGHNT, CDR2 YYREEE (reference sequence). The CDR3 is CASSINQGYTGELFF. The CDR3 DNA follows: TGTGCCAGCAGCATAAACCAGGGATACACCGGGGAGCTGTTTTTT.

This clone has a handful of counts. The chain combines TRBV9 with TRBJ1-2; D is possibly TRBD1 (5 bases). This CDR3 comprises 14 residues. Trimming took off 2 bases at V and 5 bases at J, with 13 bases between the two ends. Germline V gives CDR1 SGDLS, CDR2 YYNGEE. The CDR3 region has the DNA TGTGCCAGCAGCGTTCCGGGACGGACTTATGGCTACACCTTC. Amino acid sequence: CASSVPGRTYGYTF.

This rearrangement joins TRBV6-5 to TRBJ1-2; a weak D match, TRBD1 (6 bases). CDR3 length equals 15 residues. The germline gives CDR1 MNHEY, CDR2 SVGAGI. Trimming shortened V by 5 bases and J by 4 bases, and 17 bases separated the two germline ends. The CDR3 loop is CASSPSGGASYGYTF. The DNA for the CDR3 is TGTGCCAGCAGTCCTTCGGGGGGCGCGAGCTATGGCTACACCTTC.

V is TRBV7-8 and J is TRBJ1-5; TRBD1 might be the D (6 bases). V was cut by 2 bases and J by 2 bases, with 16 bases left in between. CDR1 and CDR2 from the germline V gene are SGHVS and FQNEAQ. The CDR3 contains 17 residues. The CDR3 protein is CASSLKGVGGRNQPQHF. Here the CDR3 DNA reads TGTGCCAGCAGCTTAAAAGGGGTCGGGGGCCGCAATCAGCCCCAGCATTTT.

The chain is built from TRBV4-1 and TRBJ2-5; 9 nucleotides align to TRBD1. The germline CDR1 and CDR2 sequences are MGHRA and YSYEKL. V shed 3 bases, J shed 5 bases, and the junction held 4 bases outside the gene matches. This CDR3 is 14 amino acids long. CDR3: CASSQTTGGETQYF. CDR3 sequence (DNA): TGCGCCAGCAGCCAGACCACAGGGGGCGAGACCCAGTACTTC.